The 9 T cell receptor beta chains below all came from one sample that was sequenced in a study of spatial heterogeneity in lung cancer. Via MiXCR, TCRdb re-called the 5' RACE reads, giving one row per CDR3 protein. The table includes roughly 91,000 distinct CDR3 sequences, approximately 20% detected once. Time point specified: sample taken at primary tumor resection. Sequencing was performed on whole RNA extracted from tumor and nontumor lung tissue, or from frozen PBMC, and the material was left unsorted. The input for sequencing was PBMCs, taken at surgery. These receptor sequences come from a male donor with early-stage non-small cell lung cancer.

J is TRBJ1-2 and V is TRBV2; D is ambiguous. The CDR3 is 13 residues long. V was clipped by 2 bases and J by 8 bases, with 12 bases between them. Germline V gene lookup returns CDR1 SNHLY and CDR2 FYNNEI. CDR3 residues: CASSENPGRGYTF. Here the CDR3 DNA reads TGTGCCAGCAGTGAAAATCCTGGGCGCGGCTACACCTTC.

The genes are TRBV28 and TRBJ1-1, with D possibly matching TRBD1 (6 bases). The germline V gene has CDR1 MDHEN and CDR2 SYDVKM. The CDR3 sequence is 15 residues long. Trimming cost V 4 bases and J 4 bases, with 16 bases left between them. As DNA, the CDR3 is TGTGCCAGCAGTTCCCCGCAGGGGATAGGCACTGAAGCTTTCTTT. Translation: CASSSPQGIGTEAFF.

The chain links TRBV9 to TRBJ2-1; D is possibly TRBD2 (5 bases). V was shortened by 0 bases and J by 1 base, with 8 bases between the two germline ends. From germline, CDR1 is SGDLS and CDR2 YYNGEE. This CDR3 has 15 amino acids. The CDR3 here is CASSVVSASYNEQFF. The CDR3 DNA follows: TGTGCCAGCAGCGTAGTTAGCGCGTCCTACAATGAGCAGTTCTTC.

The V and J genes are TRBV10-3 and TRBJ2-2, with 7 bases matching TRBD1. This CDR3 is built from 13 residues. The trim removed 10 bases at V and 3 bases at J, leaving 5 bases unmatched. CDR1 ENHRY and CDR2 SYGVKD come from the germline V gene. DNA of the CDR3: TGTGCCACCACAGGGGTGGACACCGGGGAGCTGTTTTTT. Translated, it gives CATTGVDTGELFF.

V gene TRBV28 combines with J gene TRBJ1-2; 9 positions match TRBD1. This CDR3 is built from 15 residues. Germline V gene sequence: CDR1 MDHEN, CDR2 SYDVKM. V lost 6 bases and J lost 5; bases outside the gene matches: 10. CDR3 residues: CASRFGDREGYGYTF. Here the CDR3 DNA reads TGTGCCAGCAGGTTCGGGGACAGGGAGGGGTATGGCTACACCTTC.

The V gene is TRBV20-1, the J gene TRBJ2-1, with 8 bases fitting TRBD2. V shed 2 bases and J 7 bases; nucleotides not matched to a gene: 13. In germline, CDR1 is DFQATT, CDR2 SNEGSKA (reference sequence). This CDR3 is built from 16 residues. The CDR3 nucleotides read TGCAGTGCTAGAAAACTTATAGCGGGATACGATAATGAGCAGTTCTTC. It is translated as CSARKLIAGYDNEQFF.

This clonotype was recorded many times. The chain links TRBV5-4 to TRBJ2-1; D gene uncertain. CDR1 is SGHNT, CDR2 YYREEE, per germline (reference sequence). Trimming shortened V by 0 bases and J by 8 bases, and 12 bases separated the two germline ends. The CDR3 is made up of 14 amino acids. CDR3 amino acids: CASSLGVTSDEQFF. Written as DNA, the CDR3 is TGTGCCAGCAGCTTGGGTGTTACGAGCGATGAGCAGTTCTTC. Complete variable domain (other parts from reference TRBV5-4 and TRBJ2-1): ETGVTQSPTHLIKTRGQQVTLRCSSQSGHNTVSWYQQALGQGPQFIFQYYREEENGRGNFPPRFSGLQFPNYSSELNVNALELDDSALYLCASSLGVTSDEQFFGPGTRLTVL.

This clonotype appeared a single time. The rearrangement links TRBV12-3 or TRBV12-4 to TRBJ2-1; D remains ambiguous. This CDR3 is built from 12 residues. V shed 2 bases and J shed 14 bases, with 13 bases lying between them. Here the CDR3 reads CASSLSSPRKFF. DNA of the CDR3: TGTGCCAGCAGTTTAAGCTCCCCAAGGAAGTTCTTC.

This sequence joins TRBV7-2 and TRBJ1-4; D unresolved. The CDR3 length is 14 residues. Trimming shortened V by 1 base and J by 8 bases, and 11 bases separated the two germline ends. Per the germline V gene, CDR1 is SGHTA and CDR2 is FQGNSA. As DNA, the CDR3 is TGTGCCAGCAGCTTAGGGGTTTTAGGAGAAAAACTGTTTTTT. Translated, it gives CASSLGVLGEKLFF.